The rows below give T cell receptor beta chains drawn from one sample of a study of early T cells in non-severe SARS-CoV-2 infection. Via MiXCR, TCRdb re-called the 5' RACE reads, giving one row per CDR3 protein. The sample records roughly 81,000 distinct CDR3 sequences, 9.5% to 13% being singletons. The sample comprised whole blood. The source of these receptors is an adult who was a healthcare worker with PCR-confirmed SARS-CoV-2 infection or an uninfected control (not recorded which). The CDR3 runs from the conserved cysteine through the conserved F or W. The D gene is left open where the match is weak. Part of the rows lack a size; the others show once, few, many or a class for expanded clones.

D | J | V | size | CDR3 | DNA
TRBD2 | TRBJ2-5 | TRBV27 | many | CASSTRLAGGPGSETQYF | TGTGCCAGCAGTACCCGACTAGCGGGAGGGCCAGGGTCAGAGACCCAGTACTTC
. | TRBJ2-1 | TRBV10-3 | many | CAISESESGHNEQFF | TGTGCCATCAGTGAGTCGGAAAGCGGGCACAATGAGCAGTTCTTC
. | TRBJ1-6 | TRBV18 | many | CASSPMGGDSPLHF | TGTGCCAGCTCACCCATGGGGGGCGACTCACCCCTCCACTTT
. | TRBJ2-3 | TRBV10-3 | . | CAISDGAPDTQYF | TGTGCCATCAGTGACGGCGCCCCAGATACGCAGTATTTT
. | TRBJ2-4 | TRBV20-1 | many | CSASLRSAGDTNIQYF | TGCAGTGCAAGCCTAAGATCAGCAGGGGACACAAACATTCAGTACTTC
. | TRBJ1-4 | TRBV6-1 | many | CASSDGLNEKLFF | TGTGCCAGCAGTGACGGTCTTAATGAAAAACTGTTTTTT
. | TRBJ2-1 | TRBV6-6 | few | CASSYPSLDQNNEQFF | TGTGCCAGCAGTTACCCCTCGCTAGACCAGAACAATGAGCAGTTCTTC
. | TRBJ2-7 | TRBV29-1 | . | CSVCLVDSYEQYF | TGCAGCGTATGCCTGGTGGACAGCTACGAGCAGTACTTC
. | TRBJ2-3 | TRBV29-1 | . | CSVDTGTDTQYF | TGCAGCGTTGATACAGGCACAGATACGCAGTATTTT
. | TRBJ2-3 | TRBV7-9 | . | CASSRSGGTDTQYF | TGTGCCAGCAGCCGCTCAGGGGGCACAGATACGCAGTATTTT
. | TRBJ2-1 | TRBV3-1 | many | CASSQDSRINEQFF | TGTGCCAGCAGCCAAGACTCCCGAATCAATGAGCAGTTCTTC
. | TRBJ1-6 | TRBV6-5 | few | CASSLDSRGVTSPLHF | TGTGCCAGCAGTCTGGACTCGAGGGGCGTTACTTCACCCCTCCACTTT
TRBD1 | TRBJ1-2 | TRBV2 | . | CASSQVPGQGSDGYTF | TGTGCCAGCAGTCAAGTCCCGGGACAGGGTTCAGATGGCTACACCTTC
. | TRBJ2-5 | TRBV5-1 | . | CASGGDVQETQHF | TGCGCCAGCGGTGGGGATGTCCAAGAGACCCAGCACTTC
TRBD1 | TRBJ1-2 | TRBV3-1 | . | CASSQGGRGMYGYTF | TGTGCCAGCAGCCAAGGTGGCAGGGGGATGTATGGCTACACCTTC
. | TRBJ2-1 | TRBV12-3/TRBV12-4 | . | CASAESSYNEQFF | TGTGCCAGCGCCGAGAGCTCCTACAATGAGCAGTTCTTC
TRBD1 | TRBJ1-4 | TRBV20-1 | . | CSARGTGYGSNEKLFF | TGCAGTGCTAGAGGGACAGGGTACGGAAGTAATGAAAAACTGTTTTTT
. | TRBJ2-7 | TRBV12-3/TRBV12-4 | . | CASALYGPTYEQYF | TGTGCCAGCGCCCTGTATGGCCCCACCTACGAGCAGTACTTC
TRBD1 | TRBJ2-5 | TRBV9 | . | CASSTPTGKETQYF | TGTGCCAGCAGCACTCCGACAGGGAAAGAGACCCAGTACTTC
. | TRBJ2-1 | TRBV29-1 | few | CSVGEQFF | TGCAGCGTTGGGGAGCAGTTCTTC
TRBD2 | TRBJ2-5 | TRBV4-1 | . | CASSQDASGSWGETQYF | TGCGCCAGCAGCCAAGACGCTAGCGGGAGTTGGGGAGAGACCCAGTACTTC
. | TRBJ2-5 | TRBV28 | . | CASSTPLETQYF | TGTGCCAGCAGTACCCCTCTAGAGACCCAGTACTTC
. | TRBJ2-2 | TRBV10-3 | few | CATGQKDTGELFF | TGTGCCACCGGACAGAAGGACACCGGGGAGCTGTTTTTT
TRBD2 | TRBJ2-3 | TRBV20-1 | few | CSASVSGGADTQYF | TGCAGTGCTAGTGTTAGCGGGGGGGCAGATACGCAGTATTTT
. | TRBJ2-7 | TRBV14 | many | CASSQGIPSGRNYEQYF | TGTGCCAGCAGCCAAGGAATCCCTTCGGGTAGGAACTACGAGCAGTACTTC
TRBD1 | TRBJ1-4 | TRBV5-6 | many | CASSRGTGASNEKLFF | TGTGCCAGCAGCAGAGGCACAGGGGCAAGTAATGAAAAACTGTTTTTT
. | TRBJ2-6 | TRBV5-1 | many | CASSLQGFGANVLTF | TGCGCCAGCAGCCTGCAGGGGTTTGGGGCCAACGTCCTGACTTTC
TRBD2 | TRBJ2-5 | TRBV11-2 | many | CASSYPPTSGRRETQYF | TGTGCCAGCAGCTACCCCCCCACTAGCGGGAGACGAGAGACCCAGTACTTC
TRBD2 | TRBJ2-1 | TRBV7-2 | many | CASSLTSGVYNEQFF | TGTGCCAGCAGCCTAACTAGCGGGGTGTACAATGAGCAGTTCTTC
TRBD1 | TRBJ1-2 | TRBV5-6 | . | CASSHNQGVNGYTF | TGTGCCAGCAGTCATAACCAGGGGGTTAATGGCTACACCTTC